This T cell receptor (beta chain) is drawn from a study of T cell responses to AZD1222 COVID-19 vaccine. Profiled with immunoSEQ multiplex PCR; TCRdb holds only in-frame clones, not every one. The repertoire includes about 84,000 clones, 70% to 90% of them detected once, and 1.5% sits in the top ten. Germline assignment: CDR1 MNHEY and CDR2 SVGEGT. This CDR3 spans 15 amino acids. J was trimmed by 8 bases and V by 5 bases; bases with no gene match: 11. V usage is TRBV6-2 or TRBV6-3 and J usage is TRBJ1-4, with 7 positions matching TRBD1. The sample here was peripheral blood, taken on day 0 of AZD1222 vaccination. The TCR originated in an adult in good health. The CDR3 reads CASSRRQGNAEKLFF. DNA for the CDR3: TGTGCCAGCAGTAGGAGACAGGGAAATGCCGAAAAACTGTTTTTT.